The table lists the clone carrying this T cell receptor (beta chain) with a few counts. This sample stems from a study of neurological immune-mediated disorders. Germline CDR1 reads SEHNR; CDR2 reads FQNEAQ (reference sequence). This CDR3 spans 13 amino acids. V gave up 5 bases and J gave up 4 bases, with 8 bases separating them. TCRdb reprocessed the 5' RACE reads with MiXCR, giving one entry per CDR3 protein. The sample records 77,000 or so distinct CDR3 sequences, about 9.5% being singletons. The sample taken for sequencing was PBMCs. The chain joins TRBV7-9 to TRBJ1-4; D is undetermined. The TCR comes from a man over 45 in good health. The chain's CDR3 is CASSIWVNEKLFF. CDR3 nucleotide sequence: TGTGCCAGCAGCATATGGGTTAATGAAAAACTGTTTTTT.